This is a list of T cell receptor beta chains from one sample in a study of technical replicates of blood from a few donors. The table came from immunoSEQ multiplex PCR; TCRdb's copy has only in-frame clones and leaves some out. The sample has almost 85,000 clones, about 97% seen once. Sequenced: T cells isolated from PBMCs. These receptors originate from a human donor in good health. The CDR3 runs from the conserved cysteine through the conserved F or W. Each record gives: clone size, D gene, J gene, V gene, CDR3 protein, CDR3 DNA. D genes are given only for firm matches. Only some rows state a clone size, as once, few, many or a class for expanded clones.

abundance: -
d_gene: TRBD2
j_gene: TRBJ2-1
v_gene: TRBV5-6
CDR3aa: CASSFWTSGRAFSEQFF
CDR3nt: TGTGCCAGCAGCTTTTGGACTAGCGGGAGGGCTTTTAGTGAGCAGTTCTTC

abundance: -
d_gene: TRBD1
j_gene: TRBJ2-7
v_gene: TRBV5-1
CDR3aa: CASSSTGGAYEQYF
CDR3nt: TGCGCCAGCAGCTCGACAGGGGGTGCCTACGAGCAGTACTTC

abundance: -
d_gene: TRBD2
j_gene: TRBJ2-7
v_gene: TRBV5-4
CDR3aa: CASSWGLAGDSSYEQYF
CDR3nt: TGTGCCAGCAGCTGGGGACTAGCGGGAGATTCGTCCTACGAGCAGTACTTC

abundance: -
d_gene: TRBD1
j_gene: TRBJ1-5
v_gene: TRBV19
CDR3aa: CASFRQGIGQPQHF
CDR3nt: TGTGCCAGTTTTCGACAGGGGATAGGTCAGCCCCAGCATTTT

abundance: -
d_gene: TRBD1
j_gene: TRBJ2-7
v_gene: TRBV7-9
CDR3aa: CASSGTGPIWEQYF
CDR3nt: TGTGCCAGCAGCGGGACAGGGCCCATCTGGGAGCAGTACTTC

abundance: once
d_gene: -
j_gene: TRBJ1-2
v_gene: TRBV4-1
CDR3aa: CASSQDWRLPGFGYTF
CDR3nt: TGCGCCAGCAGCCAAGATTGGCGGCTGCCGGGGTTTGGCTACACCTTC

abundance: -
d_gene: TRBD2
j_gene: TRBJ2-5
v_gene: TRBV7-2
CDR3aa: CASNGAGGETQYF
CDR3nt: TGTGCCAGCAATGGTGCGGGGGGTGAGACCCAGTACTTC

abundance: -
d_gene: -
j_gene: TRBJ2-2
v_gene: TRBV5-4
CDR3aa: CASSLESGLTGELFF
CDR3nt: TGTGCCAGCAGCTTGGAGAGCGGCCTCACCGGGGAGCTGTTTTTT

abundance: -
d_gene: -
j_gene: TRBJ1-6
v_gene: TRBV30
CDR3aa: CAWEGVPNSPLHF
CDR3nt: TGTGCATGGGAAGGGGTTCCTAATTCACCCCTCCACTTT

abundance: -
d_gene: TRBD1
j_gene: TRBJ1-1
v_gene: TRBV28
CDR3aa: CASSPGTGGPWGNTEAFF
CDR3nt: TGTGCCAGCAGTCCGGGGACAGGGGGGCCGTGGGGAAACACTGAAGCTTTCTTT

abundance: -
d_gene: -
j_gene: TRBJ1-6
v_gene: TRBV6-1
CDR3aa: CASSEGGHSSPLHF
CDR3nt: TGTGCCAGCAGCGAAGGGGGGCACAGCTCACCCCTCCACTTT

abundance: -
d_gene: -
j_gene: TRBJ2-3
v_gene: TRBV6-5
CDR3aa: CASSRAGGTDTQYF
CDR3nt: TGTGCCAGCAGTCGGGCAGGGGGCACAGATACGCAGTATTTT

abundance: -
d_gene: -
j_gene: TRBJ1-6
v_gene: TRBV11-2
CDR3aa: CASGPGGDSPLHF
CDR3nt: TGTGCCAGCGGGCCGGGGGGAGATTCACCCCTCCACTTT

abundance: -
d_gene: TRBD2
j_gene: TRBJ2-3
v_gene: TRBV9
CDR3aa: CASSLTSGITDTQYF
CDR3nt: TGTGCCAGCAGCCTTACTAGCGGGATCACAGATACGCAGTATTTT

abundance: -
d_gene: -
j_gene: TRBJ2-1
v_gene: TRBV2
CDR3aa: CASSGDGVRPNEQFF
CDR3nt: TGTGCCAGCAGTGGAGACGGGGTCAGACCTAATGAGCAGTTCTTC

abundance: -
d_gene: -
j_gene: TRBJ2-3
v_gene: TRBV5-4
CDR3aa: CASSLEAGTSDTQYF
CDR3nt: TGTGCCAGCAGCTTGGAGGCAGGGACATCAGATACGCAGTATTTT

abundance: once
d_gene: -
j_gene: TRBJ2-5
v_gene: TRBV4-2
CDR3aa: CASSQRSPGETQYF
CDR3nt: TGTGCCAGCAGCCAACGATCCCCGGGGGAGACCCAGTACTTC

abundance: -
d_gene: TRBD1
j_gene: TRBJ2-1
v_gene: TRBV6-1
CDR3aa: CASSPTGGSYNEQFF
CDR3nt: TGTGCCAGCAGCCCGACAGGGGGCTCCTACAATGAGCAGTTCTTC

abundance: -
d_gene: -
j_gene: TRBJ1-6
v_gene: TRBV30
CDR3aa: CAWKPGSSYNSPLHF
CDR3nt: TGTGCCTGGAAACCTGGGAGCTCCTATAATTCACCCCTCCACTTT

abundance: -
d_gene: -
j_gene: TRBJ2-1
v_gene: TRBV27
CDR3aa: CASSLLNSRFYNEQFF
CDR3nt: TGTGCCAGCAGTTTATTGAACTCTAGATTCTACAATGAGCAGTTCTTC

abundance: -
d_gene: -
j_gene: TRBJ2-3
v_gene: TRBV6-1
CDR3aa: CASSEGLVSDTQYF
CDR3nt: TGTGCCAGCAGTGAAGGACTAGTTTCAGATACGCAGTATTTT

abundance: -
d_gene: TRBD1
j_gene: TRBJ2-7
v_gene: TRBV5-1
CDR3aa: CASSSGQGSYEQYF
CDR3nt: TGCGCCAGCAGTTCGGGACAGGGCTCCTACGAGCAGTACTTC

abundance: -
d_gene: TRBD1
j_gene: TRBJ1-5
v_gene: TRBV19
CDR3aa: CASSKGTGVNQPQHF
CDR3nt: TGTGCCAGTAGTAAGGGCACAGGGGTAAATCAGCCCCAGCATTTT

abundance: -
d_gene: TRBD1
j_gene: TRBJ2-1
v_gene: TRBV11-3
CDR3aa: CASSLGTGYNEQFF
CDR3nt: TGTGCCAGCAGCTTAGGGACAGGCTACAATGAGCAGTTCTTC

abundance: few
d_gene: -
j_gene: TRBJ1-1
v_gene: TRBV15
CDR3aa: CATSRDRRRTEAFF
CDR3nt: TGTGCCACCAGCAGAGATCGGAGGCGGACTGAAGCTTTCTTT

abundance: -
d_gene: -
j_gene: TRBJ1-3
v_gene: TRBV21-1
CDR3aa: CASGSYRGSGNTIYF
CDR3nt: TGTGCCAGCGGGTCATATAGGGGGTCAGGAAACACCATATATTTT

abundance: -
d_gene: -
j_gene: TRBJ1-5
v_gene: TRBV5-6
CDR3aa: CASSERTSPFGNQPQHF
CDR3nt: TGTGCCAGCAGCGAACGGACATCCCCATTCGGCAATCAGCCCCAGCATTTT

abundance: once
d_gene: TRBD2
j_gene: TRBJ2-5
v_gene: TRBV5-1
CDR3aa: CASSLEGEGETQYF
CDR3nt: TGCGCCAGCAGCTTGGAAGGGGAGGGAGAGACCCAGTACTTC

abundance: -
d_gene: TRBD1
j_gene: TRBJ2-2
v_gene: TRBV11-3
CDR3aa: CASSETGGNTGELFF
CDR3nt: TGTGCCAGCAGCGAAACAGGGGGTAACACCGGGGAGCTGTTTTTT

abundance: -
d_gene: -
j_gene: TRBJ1-3
v_gene: TRBV7-9
CDR3aa: CASSFRQPLYSGNTIYF
CDR3nt: TGTGCCAGCAGCTTTAGACAGCCGCTATACTCTGGAAACACCATATATTTT

abundance: -
d_gene: TRBD1
j_gene: TRBJ2-7
v_gene: TRBV5-1
CDR3aa: CASSPVTGTGVGFEGYEQYF
CDR3nt: TGCGCCAGCAGCCCCGTAACCGGGACAGGGGTCGGGTTCGAGGGCTACGAGCAGTACTTC

abundance: -
d_gene: TRBD2
j_gene: TRBJ2-7
v_gene: TRBV7-8
CDR3aa: CASSLPLDLGSGIYEQYF
CDR3nt: TGTGCCAGCAGCTTGCCGCTTGATCTGGGTAGCGGGATTTACGAGCAGTACTTC

abundance: -
d_gene: -
j_gene: TRBJ2-7
v_gene: TRBV27
CDR3aa: CASSFDSTAYEQYF
CDR3nt: TGTGCCAGCAGTTTTGATTCAACTGCCTACGAGCAGTACTTC

abundance: -
d_gene: -
j_gene: TRBJ1-4
v_gene: TRBV10-3
CDR3aa: CAIGNGEYEKLFF
CDR3nt: TGTGCCATCGGTAACGGGGAGTATGAAAAACTGTTTTTT

abundance: -
d_gene: -
j_gene: TRBJ1-4
v_gene: TRBV25-1
CDR3aa: CASSELLNEKLFF
CDR3nt: TGTGCCAGCAGTGAACTCCTAAATGAAAAACTGTTTTTT

abundance: -
d_gene: -
j_gene: TRBJ2-3
v_gene: TRBV10-3
CDR3aa: CAISEFLAPTGSVEYTQYF
CDR3nt: TGTGCCATCAGTGAGTTTCTAGCGCCTACAGGTTCGGTAGAGTATACGCAGTATTTT

abundance: -
d_gene: -
j_gene: TRBJ2-1
v_gene: TRBV5-5
CDR3aa: CASSLEGGRYYNEQFF
CDR3nt: TGTGCCAGCAGCCTGGAGGGGGGGCGCTACTACAATGAGCAGTTCTTC

abundance: once
d_gene: -
j_gene: TRBJ2-1
v_gene: TRBV10-2
CDR3aa: CASSESSWEQFF
CDR3nt: TGCGCCAGCAGTGAGTCTAGCTGGGAGCAGTTCTTC

abundance: -
d_gene: -
j_gene: TRBJ2-3
v_gene: TRBV7-9
CDR3aa: CASSLRRIGQNTDTQYF
CDR3nt: TGTGCCAGCAGCTTACGACGGATAGGACAGAACACAGATACGCAGTATTTT

abundance: -
d_gene: -
j_gene: TRBJ2-1
v_gene: TRBV5-4
CDR3aa: CARKVQGSNEQFF
CDR3nt: TGTGCCAGAAAAGTCCAGGGGTCCAATGAGCAGTTCTTC

abundance: -
d_gene: TRBD2
j_gene: TRBJ2-3
v_gene: TRBV5-1
CDR3aa: CASSLEAGGTDTQYF
CDR3nt: TGCGCCAGCAGCTTGGAAGCGGGGGGCACAGATACGCAGTATTTT

abundance: -
d_gene: -
j_gene: TRBJ2-5
v_gene: TRBV9
CDR3aa: CASSVALVADQETQYF
CDR3nt: TGTGCCAGCAGCGTAGCTCTGGTAGCGGACCAAGAGACCCAGTACTTC

abundance: once
d_gene: -
j_gene: TRBJ2-7
v_gene: TRBV6-1
CDR3aa: CASSEIGPTYEQYF
CDR3nt: TGTGCCAGCAGTGAAATTGGGCCCACCTACGAGCAGTACTTC

abundance: -
d_gene: -
j_gene: TRBJ2-5
v_gene: TRBV7-9
CDR3aa: CAHEEQETQYF
CDR3nt: TGTGCCCACGAGGAGCAAGAGACCCAGTACTTC

abundance: -
d_gene: TRBD2
j_gene: TRBJ2-7
v_gene: TRBV5-1
CDR3aa: CASSRGLATNEQYF
CDR3nt: TGCGCCAGCAGCAGAGGACTAGCGACCAACGAGCAGTACTTC

abundance: -
d_gene: -
j_gene: TRBJ2-1
v_gene: TRBV18
CDR3aa: CASSPSGEQFF
CDR3nt: TGTGCCAGCTCACCCTCGGGTGAGCAGTTCTTC

abundance: -
d_gene: TRBD1
j_gene: TRBJ1-2
v_gene: TRBV7-8
CDR3aa: CASSGRTGGDGYTF
CDR3nt: TGTGCCAGCAGCGGGCGGACAGGGGGCGACGGCTACACCTTC

abundance: -
d_gene: -
j_gene: TRBJ2-1
v_gene: TRBV5-8
CDR3aa: CASSDPGGAYNEQFF
CDR3nt: TGTGCCAGCAGCGACCCTGGCGGGGCCTACAATGAGCAGTTCTTC

abundance: -
d_gene: -
j_gene: TRBJ2-5
v_gene: TRBV29-1
CDR3aa: CSASTETQYF
CDR3nt: TGCAGCGCTAGTACTGAGACCCAGTACTTC

abundance: -
d_gene: TRBD1
j_gene: TRBJ2-7
v_gene: TRBV13
CDR3aa: CASSSPYRTGKPEQYF
CDR3nt: TGTGCCAGCAGCTCTCCCTACCGGACAGGAAAGCCCGAGCAGTACTTC

abundance: -
d_gene: -
j_gene: TRBJ1-2
v_gene: TRBV6-4
CDR3aa: CASSLDRTYRSSYGYTF
CDR3nt: TGTGCCAGCTCGCTTGACAGAACCTATCGATCCTCTTATGGCTACACCTTC

abundance: -
d_gene: TRBD1
j_gene: TRBJ1-2
v_gene: TRBV5-5
CDR3aa: CASSPGQGVVYTF
CDR3nt: TGTGCCAGCAGCCCCGGACAGGGGGTTGTCTACACCTTC

abundance: -
d_gene: -
j_gene: TRBJ1-1
v_gene: TRBV28
CDR3aa: CASSLSLMQGRYLTEAFF
CDR3nt: TGTGCCAGCAGTTTATCTCTTATGCAGGGTAGATATCTGACTGAAGCTTTCTTT

abundance: -
d_gene: TRBD1
j_gene: TRBJ2-7
v_gene: TRBV2
CDR3aa: CASRAWDRDLPYF
CDR3nt: TGTGCCAGCAGGGCTTGGGACAGGGACTTGCCTTACTTC

abundance: -
d_gene: -
j_gene: TRBJ2-7
v_gene: TRBV30
CDR3aa: CAWSVSTSYEQYF
CDR3nt: TGTGCCTGGAGTGTAAGCACCTCCTACGAGCAGTACTTC

abundance: -
d_gene: -
j_gene: TRBJ2-7
v_gene: TRBV4-1
CDR3aa: CASSQTSGISYEQYF
CDR3nt: TGCGCCAGCAGCCAAACCTCCGGGATTTCCTACGAGCAGTACTTC

abundance: -
d_gene: TRBD2
j_gene: TRBJ2-3
v_gene: TRBV27
CDR3aa: CASSLRLAGLTDTQYF
CDR3nt: TGTGCCAGCAGTTTGAGACTAGCGGGACTCACAGATACGCAGTATTTT

abundance: -
d_gene: -
j_gene: TRBJ2-1
v_gene: TRBV29-1
CDR3aa: CSVEGSKGNEQFF
CDR3nt: TGCAGCGTTGAGGGTTCTAAGGGGAATGAGCAGTTCTTC

abundance: -
d_gene: -
j_gene: TRBJ2-5
v_gene: TRBV15
CDR3aa: CATSRDNQRRETQYF
CDR3nt: TGTGCCACCAGCAGAGATAACCAGCGGCGAGAGACCCAGTACTTC

abundance: -
d_gene: -
j_gene: TRBJ1-1
v_gene: TRBV7-9
CDR3aa: CASSFTQGLRGTEAFF
CDR3nt: TGTGCCAGCAGCTTTACCCAGGGTCTCAGGGGCACTGAAGCTTTCTTT